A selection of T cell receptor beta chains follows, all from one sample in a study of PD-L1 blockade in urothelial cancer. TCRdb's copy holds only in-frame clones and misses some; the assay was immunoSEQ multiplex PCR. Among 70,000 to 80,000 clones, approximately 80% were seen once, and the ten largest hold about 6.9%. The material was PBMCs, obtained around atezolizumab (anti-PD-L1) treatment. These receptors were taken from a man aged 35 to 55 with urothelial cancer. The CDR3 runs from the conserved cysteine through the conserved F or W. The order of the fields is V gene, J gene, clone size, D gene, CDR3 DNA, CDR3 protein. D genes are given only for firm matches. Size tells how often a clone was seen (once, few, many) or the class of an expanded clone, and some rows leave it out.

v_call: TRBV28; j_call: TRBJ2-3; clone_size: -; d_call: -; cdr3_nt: TGTGCCAGCAGTTCACTACCCGAGTGGTATTTT; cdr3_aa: CASSSLPEWYF
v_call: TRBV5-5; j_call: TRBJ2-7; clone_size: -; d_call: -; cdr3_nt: TGTGCCAGCAGCTTTGGGGCCGGGGGTATAAGCTCCTACGAGCAGTACTTC; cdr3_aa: CASSFGAGGISSYEQYF
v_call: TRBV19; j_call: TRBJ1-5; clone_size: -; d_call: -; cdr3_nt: TGTGCCAGTAGTAGTGGGCAGAACAATCAGCCCCAGCATTTT; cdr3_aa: CASSSGQNNQPQHF
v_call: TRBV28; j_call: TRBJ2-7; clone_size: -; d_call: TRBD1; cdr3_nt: TGTGCCAGCTGCCCACAGGGGTGCTACGAGCAGTACTTC; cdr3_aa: CASCPQGCYEQYF
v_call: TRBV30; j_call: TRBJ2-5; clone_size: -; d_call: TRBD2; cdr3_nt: TGTGCCTGGGGACTAGCGGGAGCGACACAAGAGACCCAGTACTTC; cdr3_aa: CAWGLAGATQETQYF
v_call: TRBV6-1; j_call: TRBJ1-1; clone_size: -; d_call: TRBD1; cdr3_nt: TGTGCCAGCAGTGACAATACAGGGGCTAAAGCTTTCTTT; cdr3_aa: CASSDNTGAKAFF
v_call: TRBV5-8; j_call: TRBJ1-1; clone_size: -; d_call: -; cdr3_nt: TGTGCCAGCAGCCCCCGACTGACCGGCCGAACTGAAGCTTTCTTT; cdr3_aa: CASSPRLTGRTEAFF
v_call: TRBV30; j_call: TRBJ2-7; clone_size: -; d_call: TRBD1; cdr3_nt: TGTGCCTGGAATCCCGGCAGGGGGCAGGACGAGCAGTACTTC; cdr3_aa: CAWNPGRGQDEQYF
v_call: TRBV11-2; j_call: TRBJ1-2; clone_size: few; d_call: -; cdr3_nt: TGTGCCAGCAGCGGGGTTGGACAGATCTATGGCTACACCTTC; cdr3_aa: CASSGVGQIYGYTF
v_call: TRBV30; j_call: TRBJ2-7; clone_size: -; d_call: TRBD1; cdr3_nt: TGTGCCTGGAATTCGGGACAGGGATCCTACGAGCAGTACTTC; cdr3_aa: CAWNSGQGSYEQYF
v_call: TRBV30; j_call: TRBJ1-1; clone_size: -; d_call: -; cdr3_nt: TGTGCCTGGAGTCGGCCGGGGGTGCCTCTGAACACTGAAGCTTTCTTT; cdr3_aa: CAWSRPGVPLNTEAFF
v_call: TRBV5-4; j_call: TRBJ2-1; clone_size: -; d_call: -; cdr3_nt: TGTGCCAGCAGCTTGAAGGGACTCGAAAATGAGCAGTTCTTC; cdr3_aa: CASSLKGLENEQFF